This T cell receptor (beta chain) was obtained from a study of blood T cell repertoires in COVID-19. Study-wide context: PBMCs, B-cell-depleted T cells, or T cells provided the cDNA or gDNA that made up the material.

This clone was observed a single time. The CDR3 spans 17 residues. CDR1 and CDR2 from the germline V gene are LGHNA and YNFKEQ. Trimming pared 1 base from V and 0 bases from J, leaving 13 bases between. Authors' analysis steps: Reference gene primer amplification yielded estimated nucleated cell counts. The data were produced by immunoSEQ multiplex PCR, yet TCRdb's version contains in-frame clones alone and is incomplete. For V, J and clone size, that table is used; D and trimming come from the DNA. Of about 200,000 clones in the sample, around 90% were seen once. The study drew participants aged about 18 to 95 years from about two dozen US areas. Which cohort a participant joined came from the clinical history participants gave.

Sequenced input: PBMCs or T cells enriched from blood (not recorded which). This sequence originates from a woman aged 25 to 39 who had recovered from COVID-19. The gene calls are TRBV4-2 and TRBJ1-5, with D possibly matching TRBD1 (5 bases). CDR3 nucleotides: TGTGCCAGCAGCCAAGCCCTGGGGGGGGTTAGCAATCAGCCCCAGCATTTT. The encoded protein is CASSQALGGVSNQPQHF.